The 4 T cell receptor beta chains listed next were all sequenced from one sample in a study of T cells in Graves' hyperthyroidism and ophthalmopathy. There were TCR beta CDR3 regions amplified from RNA transcripts. HTBI primers were the set used in a first-round RT-PCR of the TCR CDR3. TCRdb called the multiplex PCR reads again in MiXCR, with one record for every CDR3 protein. The sample lists some 440,000 distinct CDR3 sequences; about 15% were seen once. Sequencing was carried out using blood. The receptors stem from a woman under 30 with Graves' hyperthyroidism.

This clonotype was seen a few times. This chain links TRBV16 with TRBJ1-1, with no clear D. The CDR3 runs to 14 residues. Germline CDR1 KGHSY, CDR2 FQNENV. V lost 2 bases, J lost 6 bases, and 13 bases lay in between. The CDR3 loop reads CASSQEFRPAEAFF. The CDR3 DNA reads TGTGCCAGCAGCCAAGAATTTCGGCCAGCTGAAGCTTTCTTT.

There are a few counts of this clonotype. The chain carries TRBV27 and TRBJ2-7, with D tentatively TRBD1 (5 bases). Trimming took 4 bases from V and 2 from J, leaving 12 bases between them. Germline lookup yields CDR1 MNHEY and CDR2 SMNVEV (reference sequence). This CDR3 spans 14 amino acids. In DNA form, the CDR3 reads TGTGCCAGCAGTTCAACAGGCACGCCCTACGAGCAGTACTTC. It yields the protein CASSSTGTPYEQYF.

The J gene is TRBJ2-5, the V gene TRBV5-1; no clear D gene. Trimming shortened V by 3 bases and J by 1 base, and 7 bases separated the two germline ends. The CDR3 has 13 residues. CDR1 SGHRS and CDR2 YFSETQ come from the germline V gene. The CDR3 loop reads CASSSLSQETQYF. In nucleotides, the CDR3 is TGCGCCAGCAGCTCGCTTAGCCAAGAGACCCAGTACTTC. Variable domain in full (rest from reference TRBV5-1 and TRBJ2-5): KAGVTQTPRYLIKTRGQQVTLSCSPISGHRSVSWYQQTPGQGLQFLFEYFSETQRNKGNFPGRFSGRQFSNSRSEMNVSTLELGDSALYLCASSSLSQETQYFGPGTRLLVL.

CDR3 DNA sequence: TGTGCCAGCAGGCTCCGGGCGGCAGCCAAAAACATTCAGTACTTC. Protein product: CASRLRAAAKNIQYF. V and J are TRBV2 and TRBJ2-4; unclear D gene. Germline CDR1 reads SNHLY; CDR2 reads FYNNEI. CDR3 size: 15 residues. V was trimmed by 6 bases and J by 0 bases, leaving 12 bases between them.